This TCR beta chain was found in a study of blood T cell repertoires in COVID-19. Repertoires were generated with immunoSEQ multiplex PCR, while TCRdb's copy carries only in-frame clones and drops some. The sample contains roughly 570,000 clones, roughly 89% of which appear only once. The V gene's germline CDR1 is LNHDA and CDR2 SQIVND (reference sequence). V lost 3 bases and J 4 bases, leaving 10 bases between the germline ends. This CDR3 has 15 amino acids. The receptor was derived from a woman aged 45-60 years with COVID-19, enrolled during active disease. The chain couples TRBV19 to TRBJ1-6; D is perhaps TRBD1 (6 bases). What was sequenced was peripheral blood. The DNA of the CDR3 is TGTGCCAGTAGTATCGGGACAATTTATAATTCACCCCTCCACTTT. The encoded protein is CASSIGTIYNSPLHF.